The T cell receptor beta chain under discussion was sequenced for a study of human T cells and chemical hapten exposure. Study-level information: DPC (0.01%) was patch tested on the upper back and read at 6 days.

The CDR3 extends over 14 amino acids. The ends were cut back, 4 bases at V and 1 base at J, with 10 bases in the middle. CDR1 is LNHNV, CDR2 YYDKDF, per germline (reference sequence). The study used a library that attached unique molecular identifiers to individual cDNA molecules. In the authors' methods: Individual samples carried between roughly 23,224 and 690,600 TCRs, with 95,638 as the median. TCRdb fed the RACE reads into MiXCR, producing one record per CDR3 protein. TCRdb, not the authors, supplied the V and J calls. The table includes tens of thousands of distinct CDR3 sequences, around 9.6% detected once. This sample's time point: pre-sensitization, week 0. Treatment reported: therapeutic diphenylcyclopropenone sensitization with weekly scalp DPC. Researchers sampled blood before each patch test went on.

Source: whole blood, taken in connection with sensitization to the hapten diphenylcyclopropenone (DPC). The receptor was derived from a woman aged 40 to 50 with alopecia areata. Some clones in this sample may be carry-over from other donors' samples. V gene TRBV15 combines with J gene TRBJ2-5; D unclear. The CDR3 nucleotides are TGTGCCACCAGCACCCGACAAGTCCAAGAGACCCAGTACTTC. Translation: CATSTRQVQETQYF.